These 26 T cell receptor beta chains came from one sample sequenced in a study of regulatory T cells in long-lasting Graves disease. Library construction for TCR beta used iRepertoire HTBI primers and Arm-PCR of CDR3 regions. TCRdb reanalysed the multiplex PCR reads using MiXCR and keeps one entry per CDR3 protein. This table holds about 540,000 distinct CDR3 sequences, approximately 13% found once. The sample's time point: newly diagnosed GD, antithyroid drugs for less than 3 months. With RNA extracted from PBMCs as input, the TCR library was made. The data were also submitted as part of a second study, on T cells in Graves' hyperthyroidism and ophthalmopathy.

The sample was peripheral blood mononuclear cells (PBMCs), taken at new diagnosis, from a patient treated with antithyroid drugs. The receptors come from a man aged 30-40 years with Graves disease.

This clonotype appeared many times. CDR3 sequence reads: CASSLYFGFSIEAFF. CDR3 sequence (DNA): TGTGCCAGCAGCTTATATTTCGGCTTCTCGATTGAAGCTTTCTTT. The V and J genes are TRBV7-3 and TRBJ1-1; D unclear. Germline V CDR1 and CDR2: SGHTA, FQGTGA. V was pared by 2 bases and J by 7 bases, with 17 bases between. There are 15 residues in the CDR3.

This clonotype was observed many times. The chain uses TRBV15 and TRBJ1-5; 8 bases match TRBD1. Looked up from germline, CDR1 is LNHNV and CDR2 is YYDKDF (reference sequence). The CDR3 is 17 amino acids. V lost 0 bases, J lost 6 bases, and 10 bases stayed unmatched. The CDR3 sequence is CATSRDSGTGPGQPQHF. The CDR3 DNA follows: TGTGCCACCAGCAGAGATAGCGGGACAGGTCCCGGTCAGCCCCAGCATTTT.

This clonotype has ten or more counts. The chain carries TRBV11-2 and TRBJ2-4; D is possibly TRBD2 (5 bases). This CDR3 is 17 amino acids long. Deletions cut 5 bases from V and 0 bases from J, with 17 bases between. Germline loops: CDR1 SGHAT, CDR2 FQNNGV. CDR3 amino acids: CASSPLTGTIAKNIQYF. The CDR3 DNA sequence: TGTGCCAGCAGCCCTCTCACGGGAACTATAGCCAAAAACATTCAGTACTTC.

This clonotype was detected ten times or more. V and J are TRBV5-1 and TRBJ2-7; unclear D gene. The V gene lost 0 bases and the J gene lost 3 bases, with 10 bases spanning the gap. Germline loops: CDR1 SGHRS, CDR2 YFSETQ. There are 14 residues in the CDR3. CDR3 protein: CASSLEPAGYEQYF. CDR3 DNA sequence: TGCGCCAGCAGCTTGGAACCGGCTGGCTACGAGCAGTACTTC.

A note on this clonotype: This may stem from a read error, because a much larger clone lies one nucleotide away. The chain joins TRBV6-5 to TRBJ2-1, with D possibly being TRBD2 (6 bases). CDR1 is MNHEY, CDR2 SVGAGI, per germline. CDR3 length: 18 residues. CDR3 sequence: CASSYSSSVSTSYSEQFF. CDR3 DNA sequence: TGTGCCAGCAGTTACTCGTCTAGCGTCAGCACCTCCTACAGTGAGCAGTTCTTC.

The CDR3 region is CASTRDFFGGNTIYF. CDR3 coding DNA: TGTGCCAGCACTCGGGACTTCTTTGGTGGAAACACCATATATTTT. The rearrangement joins TRBV2 to TRBJ1-3; the D gene is possibly TRBD1 (5 bases). There are 15 residues in the CDR3. The germline V gene has CDR1 SNHLY and CDR2 FYNNEI. Trimming pared 7 bases from V and 3 bases from J, leaving 16 bases between. The full variable domain, completed using reference TRBV2 and TRBJ1-3, is EPEVTQTPSHQVTQMGQEVILRCVPISNHLYFYWYRQILGQKVEFLVSFYNNEISEKSEIFDDQFSVERPDGSNFTLKIRSTKLEDSAMYFCASTRDFFGGNTIYFGEGSWLTVV.

This clonotype was found a few times. This chain links TRBV5-1 with TRBJ2-2; the match to TRBD2 covers 8 bases. The V segment lost 4 bases and the J segment 5 bases; nucleotides outside the gene matches: 10. Germline loops: CDR1 SGHRS, CDR2 YFSETQ. The length of the CDR3 is 16 residues. The CDR3 DNA reads TGCGCCAGCAGCCCGCGAGCGGGAGCGGAAACCGGGGAGCTGTTTTTT. Its translation: CASSPRAGAETGELFF.

This clonotype was seen repeatedly, ten times or more. This sequence joins TRBV6-5 and TRBJ2-7, with D possibly matching TRBD2 (6 bases). Germline CDR1 is MNHEY and CDR2 is SVGAGI. V was cut by 2 bases and J by 0 bases, with 11 bases left in between. CDR3 length: 15 amino acids. The chain's CDR3 is CASSYRLGVSYEQYF. CDR3 in DNA: TGTGCCAGCAGTTACAGACTAGGAGTCTCCTACGAGCAGTACTTC.

The sample holds a few counts of this clonotype. The chain carries TRBV5-5 and TRBJ2-2; the match to TRBD1 covers 11 bases. CDR1 and CDR2 from the germline V gene are SGHKS and YYEKEE (reference sequence). The CDR3 covers 16 residues. V lost 4 bases, J lost 6 bases, and 8 bases stayed unmatched. The CDR3 DNA follows: TGTGCCAGCAGCCTGGAGGACAGGGGGCGAGCCGGGGAGCTGTTTTTT. Protein: CASSLEDRGRAGELFF.

This clonotype was detected ten times or more. The J gene is TRBJ2-1, the V gene TRBV5-4; 10 positions match TRBD2. Germline CDR1 and CDR2: SGHNT and YYREEE (reference sequence). With 4 bases clipped from V and 5 bases from J, the junction kept 9 bases outside the gene matches. The CDR3 consists of 16 residues. The CDR3 region has the DNA TGTGCCAGCAGCGCGGCTCTAGCGGGAGTTAACAATGAGCAGTTCTTC. Its protein product is CASSAALAGVNNEQFF.

This clonotype has at least ten counts. In DNA form, the CDR3 reads TGTGCCAGCAGTCCGACAGGGGCACCTGAGCTAGCTTTCTTT. Translation gives CASSPTGAPELAFF. This chain connects TRBV9 to TRBJ1-1; 8 bases match TRBD1. CDR1 is SGDLS and CDR2 is YYNGEE in the germline V gene. The junction had 13 bases not matched to a gene; V was cut back by 5 bases and J by 10 bases. The CDR3 totals 14 residues.

This clonotype was observed a few times. This chain links TRBV18 with TRBJ2-4; D is uncertain. V was cut by 0 bases and J by 6 bases, with 12 bases left in between. Germline lookup yields CDR1 KGHSH and CDR2 LQKENI. This CDR3 has 15 residues. CDR3 bases: TGTGCCAGCTCACCACCGTTCAGCTTCAGAAACATTCAGTACTTC. Its translation is CASSPPFSFRNIQYF.

This clonotype was observed many times. This chain uses TRBV6-1 with TRBJ2-7; 8 bases agree with TRBD2. The J segment lost 3 bases and the V segment lost 5 bases, leaving 12 bases of the junction unmatched. CDR1 and CDR2 (germline): MNHNS, SASEGT. The CDR3 spans 16 residues. The CDR3 region has the DNA TGTGCCAGCAGTCCAGATAGCGGGGCGCCAATCTACGAGCAGTACTTC. As protein: CASSPDSGAPIYEQYF.

This clonotype appeared a few times. The rearrangement joins TRBV5-1 to TRBJ2-3; the D is unclear. This CDR3 is built from 12 residues. CDR1 is SGHRS, CDR2 YFSETQ, per germline. V was cut by 2 bases and J by 10 bases, with 11 bases left in between. CDR3 coding DNA: TGCGCCAGCAGCTTCGATGAAACCGCGCAGTATTTT. Its translation: CASSFDETAQYF.

The V gene is TRBV12-3 or TRBV12-4, the J gene TRBJ2-5, with 10 bases identical to TRBD2. CDR3 size: 19 residues. V trimming: 1 base; J trimming: 1 base; junction bases outside the gene matches: 12. The chain's CDR3 is CASSLGTLAGAQSQETQYF. CDR3 DNA: TGTGCCAGCAGTTTAGGTACCCTAGCGGGAGCCCAATCCCAAGAGACCCAGTACTTC.

The chain is built from TRBV28 and TRBJ2-1; D unresolved. The CDR3 is 15 residues long. CDR1 is MDHEN, CDR2 SYDVKM, per germline. V was shortened by 6 bases and J by 4 bases, with 16 bases between the two germline ends. The CDR3 nucleotides are TGTGCCAGCAGCCCTCCTTCCACCCGGTACAATGAGCAGTTCTTC. Its translation is CASSPPSTRYNEQFF.

Ten or more counts support this clonotype. This sequence joins TRBV12-3 or TRBV12-4 and TRBJ1-1, with D uncertain. This CDR3 is built from 14 residues. Trimming cost V 5 bases and J 4 bases, with 14 bases left between them. CDR3 loop: CASSLSVGSTEAFF. DNA of the CDR3: TGTGCCAGCAGTCTCTCGGTGGGTAGCACTGAAGCTTTCTTT.

Comments on this clonotype: It may be a read error: a sequence one base away is much more abundant. This CDR3 is missing its conserved last phenylalanine or tryptophan, likely due to a read error. The J gene is TRBJ2-1, the V gene TRBV7-2, with D possibly matching TRBD2 (5 bases). This CDR3 has 15 amino acids. Trimming took off 1 base at V and 5 bases at J, with 12 bases between the two ends. In germline, CDR1 is SGHTA, CDR2 FQGNSA. CDR3 protein: CASSLGRVSDNEQFS. CDR3 in DNA: TGTGCCAGCAGCTTAGGACGGGTTAGCGACAATGAGCAGTTCTCC.

At least ten counts were recorded for this clonotype. The rearrangement uses TRBV10-3 and TRBJ2-7, with 7 positions matching TRBD1. The CDR3 is 17 amino acids. J lost 2 bases, V lost 2 bases, and 12 bases had no gene match. The germline V gene encodes CDR1 ENHRY and CDR2 SYGVKD. This chain's CDR3 is CAISEPTGTRFPYEQYF. In nucleotides, the CDR3 is TGTGCCATCAGTGAGCCGACAGGGACCCGCTTCCCCTACGAGCAGTACTTC.

This clonotype has at least ten counts. This chain connects TRBV27 to TRBJ2-3, with TRBD1 matching 8 bases. There are 13 residues in the CDR3. Germline lookup yields CDR1 MNHEY and CDR2 SMNVEV (reference sequence). V lost 2 bases, J lost 5 bases, and 0 bases stayed unmatched. The CDR3 nucleotides read TGTGCCAGCAGTTTAACAGGGGGAGATACGCAGTATTTT. Protein: CASSLTGGDTQYF.

This clonotype was recorded at least ten times. The V and J genes are TRBV12-3 or TRBV12-4 and TRBJ2-5, with unresolved D. The V and J ends lost 2 bases and 5 bases respectively, with 9 bases between them. The CDR3 extends over 13 amino acids. The CDR3 DNA reads as TGTGCCAGCAGTTTAACTCTTTTGGAGACCCAGTACTTC. Translated: CASSLTLLETQYF.

There are a few counts of this clonotype. The rearrangement joins TRBV19 to TRBJ2-3, with 9 bases that match TRBD2. This CDR3 is 17 amino acids long. The V and J ends lost 7 bases and 6 bases, in that order; junction bases with no gene match: 17. Per germline, CDR1 LNHDA and CDR2 SQIVND (reference sequence). CDR3 protein: CASNRGRVAGALDTQYF. The DNA for the CDR3 is TGTGCCAGTAACCGGGGCAGGGTAGCGGGAGCTCTCGATACGCAGTATTTT.

This clonotype has a handful of counts. A much larger clonotype is one base distant, so this may be a read error. The chain combines TRBV7-9 with TRBJ1-1, with D possibly TRBD1 on 5 matching bases. Germline values: CDR1 SEHNR, CDR2 FQNEAQ (reference sequence). V lost 7 bases and J 3 bases, leaving 15 bases between the germline ends. The CDR3 consists of 14 residues. CDR3 bases: TGTGCCAGCATCAGTGACAGCGGCCACACTGAAGCTTTCTTT. Its translation is CASISDSGHTEAFF.

This clonotype was picked up many times. The chain couples TRBV12-3 or TRBV12-4 to TRBJ2-5, with a weak D call TRBD1 (6 bases). The CDR3 has 17 amino acids. The germline V and J ends were trimmed by 5 bases and 2 bases, with 21 bases remaining between them. CDR3 nucleotide sequence: TGTGCCAGCAGTGAAAGTCCCAGGGGAAGGGGGCAAGAGACCCAGTACTTC. Amino acids: CASSESPRGRGQETQYF.

This clonotype was counted at least ten times. The genes are TRBV11-2 and TRBJ1-2, with TRBD1 matching over 12 bases. Germline V gene data show CDR1 as SGHAT and CDR2 as FQNNGV. V lost 4 bases, J lost 5 bases, and 5 bases stayed unmatched. The CDR3 covers 15 residues. The CDR3 region has the DNA TGTGCCAGCAGCTCGGGACAGGGGGCGGTATATGGCTACACCTTC. Residues: CASSSGQGAVYGYTF.

The chain couples TRBV6-2 or TRBV6-3 to TRBJ1-1; D uncertain. Germline lookup yields CDR1 MNHEY and CDR2 SVGEGT. Trimming removed 7 bases from V and 0 bases from J, with 15 bases in between. The CDR3 has 15 residues. CDR3: CASTRIDGVNTEAFF. CDR3 coding DNA: TGTGCCAGCACCCGAATTGACGGAGTGAACACTGAAGCTTTCTTT.